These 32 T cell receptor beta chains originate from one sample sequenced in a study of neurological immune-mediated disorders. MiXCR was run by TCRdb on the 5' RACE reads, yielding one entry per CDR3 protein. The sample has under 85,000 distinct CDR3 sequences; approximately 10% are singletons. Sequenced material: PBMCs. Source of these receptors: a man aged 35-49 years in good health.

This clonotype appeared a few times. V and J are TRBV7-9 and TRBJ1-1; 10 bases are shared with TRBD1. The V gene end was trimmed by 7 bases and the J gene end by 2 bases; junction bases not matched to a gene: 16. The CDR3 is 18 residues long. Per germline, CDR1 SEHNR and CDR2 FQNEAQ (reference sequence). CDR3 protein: CASNSRPGTGDPNTEAFF. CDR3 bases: TGTGCCAGCAATTCGCGCCCTGGGACAGGGGATCCCAACACTGAAGCTTTCTTT.

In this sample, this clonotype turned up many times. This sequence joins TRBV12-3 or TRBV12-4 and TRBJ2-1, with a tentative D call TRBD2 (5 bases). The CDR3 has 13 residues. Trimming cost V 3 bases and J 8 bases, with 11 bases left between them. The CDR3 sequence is CASSFSSMDEQFF. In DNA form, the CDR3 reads TGTGCCAGCAGTTTTTCTAGCATGGATGAGCAGTTCTTC.

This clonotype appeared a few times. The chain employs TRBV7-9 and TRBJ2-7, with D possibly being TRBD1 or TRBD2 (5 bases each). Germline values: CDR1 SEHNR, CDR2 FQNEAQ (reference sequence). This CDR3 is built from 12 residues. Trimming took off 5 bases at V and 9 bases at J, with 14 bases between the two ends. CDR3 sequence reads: CASSLGTAGQYF. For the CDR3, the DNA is TGTGCCAGCAGCCTCGGGACCGCCGGGCAGTACTTC. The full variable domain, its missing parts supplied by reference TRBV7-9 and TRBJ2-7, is DTGVSQNPRHKITKRGQNVTFRCDPISEHNRLYWYRQTLGQGPEFLTYFQNEAQLEKSRLLSDRFSAERPKGSFSTLEIQRTEQGDSAMYLCASSLGTAGQYFGPGTRLTVT.

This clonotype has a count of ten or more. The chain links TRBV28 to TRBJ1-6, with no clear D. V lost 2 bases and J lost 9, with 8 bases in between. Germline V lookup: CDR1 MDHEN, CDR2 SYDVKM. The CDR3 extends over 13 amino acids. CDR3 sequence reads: CASSLDGVSPLHF. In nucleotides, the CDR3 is TGTGCCAGCAGTTTAGATGGGGTTTCACCCCTCCACTTT.

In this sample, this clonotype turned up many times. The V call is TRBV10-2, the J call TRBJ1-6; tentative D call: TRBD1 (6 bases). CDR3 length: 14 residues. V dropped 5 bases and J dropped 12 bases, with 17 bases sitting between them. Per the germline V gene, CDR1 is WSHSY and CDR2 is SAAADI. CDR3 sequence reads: CASSFGTSIEPLHF. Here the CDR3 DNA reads TGCGCCAGCAGTTTTGGGACAAGCATAGAACCCCTCCACTTT.

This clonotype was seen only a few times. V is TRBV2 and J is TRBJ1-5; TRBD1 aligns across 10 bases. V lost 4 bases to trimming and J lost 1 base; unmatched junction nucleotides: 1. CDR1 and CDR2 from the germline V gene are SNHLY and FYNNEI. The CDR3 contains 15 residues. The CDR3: CASSGTGGSNQPQHF. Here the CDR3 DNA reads TGTGCCAGCAGTGGGACAGGGGGAAGCAATCAGCCCCAGCATTTT.

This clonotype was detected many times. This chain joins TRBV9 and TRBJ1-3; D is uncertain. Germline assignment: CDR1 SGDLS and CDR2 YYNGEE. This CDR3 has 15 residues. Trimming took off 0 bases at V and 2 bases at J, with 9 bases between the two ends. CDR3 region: CASSVGVQTGNTIYF. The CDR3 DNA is TGTGCCAGCAGCGTAGGAGTACAAACTGGAAACACCATATATTTT.

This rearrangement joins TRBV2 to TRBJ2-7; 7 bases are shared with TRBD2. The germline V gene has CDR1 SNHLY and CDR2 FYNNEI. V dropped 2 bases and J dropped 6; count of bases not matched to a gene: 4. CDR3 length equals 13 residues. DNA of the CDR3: TGTGCCAGCAGTGAATCGCGCGGGGGCGAGCAGTACTTC. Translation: CASSESRGGEQYF.

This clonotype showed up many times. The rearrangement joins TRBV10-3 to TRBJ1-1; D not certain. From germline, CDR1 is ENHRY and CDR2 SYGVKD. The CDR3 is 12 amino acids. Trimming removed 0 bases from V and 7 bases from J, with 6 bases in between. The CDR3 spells CAISESMYEAFF. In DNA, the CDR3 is TGTGCCATCAGTGAGTCGATGTATGAAGCTTTCTTT.

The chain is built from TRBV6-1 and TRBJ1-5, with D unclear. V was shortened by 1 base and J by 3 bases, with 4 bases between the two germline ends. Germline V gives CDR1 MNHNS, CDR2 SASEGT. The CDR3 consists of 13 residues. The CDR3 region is CASSEGYNQPQHF. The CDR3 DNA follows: TGTGCCAGCAGTGAAGGGTACAATCAGCCCCAGCATTTT.

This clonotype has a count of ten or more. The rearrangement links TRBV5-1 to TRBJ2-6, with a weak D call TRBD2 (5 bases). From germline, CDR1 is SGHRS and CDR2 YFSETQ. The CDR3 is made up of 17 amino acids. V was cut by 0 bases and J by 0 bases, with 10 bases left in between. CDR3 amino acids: CASSLGAGLSGANVLTF. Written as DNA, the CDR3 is TGCGCCAGCAGCTTGGGGGCAGGACTCTCTGGGGCCAACGTCCTGACTTTC.

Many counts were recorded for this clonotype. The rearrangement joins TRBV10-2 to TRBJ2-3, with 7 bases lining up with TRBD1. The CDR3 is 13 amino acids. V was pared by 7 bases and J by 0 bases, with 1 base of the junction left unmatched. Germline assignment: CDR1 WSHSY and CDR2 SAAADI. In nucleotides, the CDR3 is TGCGCCAGCAAGGGGGCTAGCACAGATACGCAGTATTTT. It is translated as CASKGASTDTQYF.

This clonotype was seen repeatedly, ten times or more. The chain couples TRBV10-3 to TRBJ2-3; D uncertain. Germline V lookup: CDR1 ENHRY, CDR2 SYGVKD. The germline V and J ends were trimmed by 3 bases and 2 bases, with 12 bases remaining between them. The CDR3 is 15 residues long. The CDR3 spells CAISDRVLNTDTQYF. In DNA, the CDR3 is TGTGCCATCAGTGATCGGGTATTGAACACAGATACGCAGTATTTT.

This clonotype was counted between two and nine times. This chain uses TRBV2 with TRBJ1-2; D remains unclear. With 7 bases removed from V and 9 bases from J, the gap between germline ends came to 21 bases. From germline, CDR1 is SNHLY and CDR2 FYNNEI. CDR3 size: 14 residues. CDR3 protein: CASKDPDRQWSYTF. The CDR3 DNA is TGTGCCAGCAAGGACCCGGACCGCCAATGGAGCTACACCTTC.

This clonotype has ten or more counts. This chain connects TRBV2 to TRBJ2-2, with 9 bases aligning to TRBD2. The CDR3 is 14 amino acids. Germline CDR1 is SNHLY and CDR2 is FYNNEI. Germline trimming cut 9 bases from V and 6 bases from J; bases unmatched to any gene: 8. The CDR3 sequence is CASTGREGPGELFF. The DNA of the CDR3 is TGTGCCAGTACGGGGCGGGAGGGCCCCGGGGAGCTGTTTTTT. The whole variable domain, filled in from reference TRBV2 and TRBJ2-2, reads EPEVTQTPSHQVTQMGQEVILRCVPISNHLYFYWYRQILGQKVEFLVSFYNNEISEKSEIFDDQFSVERPDGSNFTLKIRSTKLEDSAMYFCASTGREGPGELFFGEGSRLTVL.

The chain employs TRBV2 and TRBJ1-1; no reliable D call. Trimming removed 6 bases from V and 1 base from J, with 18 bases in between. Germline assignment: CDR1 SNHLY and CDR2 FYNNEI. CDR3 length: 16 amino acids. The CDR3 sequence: CASSPRALLRNTEAFF. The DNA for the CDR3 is TGTGCCAGCAGCCCCCGGGCCTTATTACGGAACACTGAAGCTTTCTTT.

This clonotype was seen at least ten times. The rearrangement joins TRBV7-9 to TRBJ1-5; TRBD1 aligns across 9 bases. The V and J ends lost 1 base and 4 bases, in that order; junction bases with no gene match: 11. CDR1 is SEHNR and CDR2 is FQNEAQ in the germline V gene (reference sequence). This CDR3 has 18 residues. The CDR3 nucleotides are TGTGCCAGCAGCTTAGGGGGGTGGGGACAGGGACCTAATCAGCCCCAGCATTTT. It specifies CASSLGGWGQGPNQPQHF.

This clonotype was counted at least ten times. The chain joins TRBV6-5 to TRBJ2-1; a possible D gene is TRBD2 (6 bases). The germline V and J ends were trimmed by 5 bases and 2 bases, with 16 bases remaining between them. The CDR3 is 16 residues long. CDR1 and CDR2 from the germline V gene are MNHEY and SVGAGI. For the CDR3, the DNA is TGTGCCAGCAGTCCCTCCGAGGAGCGGGCCTACAATGAGCAGTTCTTC. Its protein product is CASSPSEERAYNEQFF.

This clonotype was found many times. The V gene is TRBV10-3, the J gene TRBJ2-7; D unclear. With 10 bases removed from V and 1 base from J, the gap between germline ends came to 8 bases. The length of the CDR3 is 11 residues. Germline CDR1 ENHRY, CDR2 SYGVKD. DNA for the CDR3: TGTGCCACCTCTCCGTCCTACGAGCAGTACTTC. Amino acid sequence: CATSPSYEQYF.

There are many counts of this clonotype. In DNA form, the CDR3 reads TGTGCCAGCAGCCAGCTAGCGGGAGTCTATGAGCAGTTCTTC. It is translated as CASSQLAGVYEQFF. This rearrangement joins TRBV3-1 to TRBJ2-1; 10 positions match TRBD2. V was clipped by 3 bases and J by 8 bases; unmatched bases: 4. This CDR3 has 14 residues. Germline lookup yields CDR1 LGHDT and CDR2 YNNKEL (reference sequence).

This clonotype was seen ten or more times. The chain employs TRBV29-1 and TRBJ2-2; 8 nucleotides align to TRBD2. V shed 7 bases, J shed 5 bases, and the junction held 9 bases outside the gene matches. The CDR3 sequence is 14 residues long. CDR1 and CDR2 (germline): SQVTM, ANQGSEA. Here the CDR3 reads CSANGLADTGELFF. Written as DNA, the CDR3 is TGCAGCGCTAACGGACTAGCCGATACCGGGGAGCTGTTTTTT.

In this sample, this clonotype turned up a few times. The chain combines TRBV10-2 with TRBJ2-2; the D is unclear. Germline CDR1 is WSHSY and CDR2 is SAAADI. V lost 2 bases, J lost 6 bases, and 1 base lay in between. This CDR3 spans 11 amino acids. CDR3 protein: CASSEAGELFF. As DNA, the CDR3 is TGCGCCAGCAGTGAGGCCGGGGAGCTGTTTTTT.

This CDR3 is CSVDGGPTDTQYF. CDR3 DNA sequence: TGCAGCGTTGATGGGGGCCCCACAGATACGCAGTATTTT. The chain carries TRBV29-1 and TRBJ2-3; D is possibly TRBD1 (6 bases). V lost 3 bases to trimming and J lost 2 bases, with 9 bases between them. Germline lookup yields CDR1 SQVTM and CDR2 ANQGSEA. This CDR3 comprises 13 residues.

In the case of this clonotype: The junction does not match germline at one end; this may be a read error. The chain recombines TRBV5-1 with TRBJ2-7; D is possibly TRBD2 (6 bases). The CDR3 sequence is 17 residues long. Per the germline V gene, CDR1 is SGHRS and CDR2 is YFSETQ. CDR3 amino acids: CAISLSRLVGGLYEQYF. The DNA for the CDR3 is TGCGCCATCAGCTTGTCAAGACTAGTGGGAGGCCTCTACGAGCAGTACTTC.

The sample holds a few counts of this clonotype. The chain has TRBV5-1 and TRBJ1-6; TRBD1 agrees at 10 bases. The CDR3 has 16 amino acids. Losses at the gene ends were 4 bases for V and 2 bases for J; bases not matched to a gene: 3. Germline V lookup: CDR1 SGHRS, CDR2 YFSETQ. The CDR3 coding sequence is TGCGCCAGCAGCGCGGGACAGGGGACCTATAATTCACCCCTCCACTTT. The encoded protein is CASSAGQGTYNSPLHF.

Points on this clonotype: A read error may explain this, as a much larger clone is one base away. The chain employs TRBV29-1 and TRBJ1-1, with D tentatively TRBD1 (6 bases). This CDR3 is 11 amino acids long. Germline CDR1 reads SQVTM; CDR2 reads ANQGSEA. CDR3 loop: CGHRVGTEAFF. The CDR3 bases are TGCGGCCACAGGGTGGGCACTGAAGCTTTCTTT.

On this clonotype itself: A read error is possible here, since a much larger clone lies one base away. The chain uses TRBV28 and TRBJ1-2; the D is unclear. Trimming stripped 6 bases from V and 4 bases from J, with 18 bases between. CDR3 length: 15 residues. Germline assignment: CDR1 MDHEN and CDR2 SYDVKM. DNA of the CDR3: TGTGCCAGCAGCCTGGTCCCTTCGCCTCGCTATGGCTACACCTTC. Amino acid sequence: CASSLVPSPRYGYTF.

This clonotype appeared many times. The CDR3 protein is CASSPGVGANVLTF. The CDR3 bases are TGTGCCAGCAGCCCAGGGGTTGGGGCCAACGTCCTGACTTTC. The chain employs TRBV7-3 and TRBJ2-6; TRBD1 might be the D (6 bases). The CDR3 loop spans 14 amino acids. Germline CDR1 SGHTA, CDR2 FQGTGA. With 5 bases removed from V and 3 bases from J, the gap between germline ends came to 8 bases. The whole variable domain, filled in from reference TRBV7-3 and TRBJ2-6, reads GAGVSQTPSNKVTEKGKYVELRCDPISGHTALYWYRQSLGQGPEFLIYFQGTGAADDSGLPNDRFFAVRPEGSVSTLKIQRTERGDSAVYLCASSPGVGANVLTFGAGSRLTVL.

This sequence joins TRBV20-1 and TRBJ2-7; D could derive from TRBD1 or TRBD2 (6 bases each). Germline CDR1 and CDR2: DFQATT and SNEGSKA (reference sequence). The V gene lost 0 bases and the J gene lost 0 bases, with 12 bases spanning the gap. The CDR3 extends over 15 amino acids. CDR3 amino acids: CSARDWRGSSYEQYF. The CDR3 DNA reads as TGCAGTGCTAGAGATTGGAGGGGGAGCTCCTACGAGCAGTACTTC.

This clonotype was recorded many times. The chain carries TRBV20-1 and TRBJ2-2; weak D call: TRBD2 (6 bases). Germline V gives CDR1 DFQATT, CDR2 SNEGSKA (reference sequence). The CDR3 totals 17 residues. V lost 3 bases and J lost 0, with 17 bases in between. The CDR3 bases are TGCAGTGCTAGTCCGAGCGGGCCGTCATCGAACACCGGGGAGCTGTTTTTT. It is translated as CSASPSGPSSNTGELFF.

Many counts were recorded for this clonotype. CDR3 residues: CASSLRGSSGDWFF. The CDR3 DNA reads TGTGCCAGTAGTCTCAGGGGGAGCTCTGGCGATTGGTTCTTC. The genes are TRBV19 and TRBJ2-1, with 7 bases fitting TRBD1. Looked up from germline, CDR1 is LNHDA and CDR2 is SQIVND (reference sequence). Trimming at V came to 5 bases and at J to 15 bases, leaving 16 bases not matched to a gene. This CDR3 contains 14 residues. Looking up the rest from reference TRBV19 and TRBJ2-1 gives the full variable domain: DGGITQSPKYLFRKEGQNVTLSCEQNLNHDAMYWYRQDPGQGLRLIYYSQIVNDFQKGDIAEGYSVSREKKESFPLTVTSAQKNPTAFYLCASSLRGSSGDWFFGPGTRLTVL.

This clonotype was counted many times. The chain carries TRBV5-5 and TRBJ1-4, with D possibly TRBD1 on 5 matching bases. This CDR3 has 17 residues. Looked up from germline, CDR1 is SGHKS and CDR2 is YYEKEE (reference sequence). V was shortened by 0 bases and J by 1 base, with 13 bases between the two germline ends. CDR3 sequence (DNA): TGTGCCAGCAGCTTGGGGGCAGGGATCGTAACTAATGAAAAACTGTTTTTT. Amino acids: CASSLGAGIVTNEKLFF.